A single sample is the source of the 15 T cell receptor beta chains below, sequenced in a study of T cells in localized non-small cell lung cancer. Using immunoSEQ multiplex PCR, the repertoire was profiled, and TCRdb retains in-frame clones only, with some absent. Here the sample spans roughly 38,000 clones, approximately 88% being singletons. Here the sequenced sample was peripheral blood, taken before any cancer treatment. The receptors come from a woman aged 40-69 years with stage I lung adenocarcinoma.

V gene TRBV6-5 combines with J gene TRBJ2-7, with unresolved D. This CDR3 spans 15 amino acids. Germline CDR1 reads MNHEY; CDR2 reads SVGAGI. Deletions cut 5 bases from V and 2 bases from J, with 16 bases between. CDR3 region: CASSPQPTNPYEQYF. CDR3 DNA: TGTGCCAGCAGTCCTCAGCCGACAAATCCCTACGAGCAGTACTTC.

The chain joins TRBV28 to TRBJ1-3; maybe TRBD1 (6 bases). Germline V gives CDR1 MDHEN, CDR2 SYDVKM. V lost 5 bases to trimming and J lost 8 bases, with 22 bases between them. The CDR3 is 16 residues long. DNA for the CDR3: TGTGCCAGCAGTACCCGGGACACCCCGACCCGTGACACCATATATTTT. Translation gives CASSTRDTPTRDTIYF.

In its sample, this clone was seen once. The rearrangement links TRBV7-9 to TRBJ2-3; no clear D. The CDR3 contains 13 residues. V shed 5 bases and J shed 6 bases, with 12 bases lying between them. Germline V gene data show CDR1 as SEHNR and CDR2 as FQNEAQ (reference sequence). CDR3 amino acids: CASSLHWADTQYF. CDR3 DNA: TGTGCCAGCAGCCTCCATTGGGCGGATACGCAGTATTTT.

The V call is TRBV19, the J call TRBJ2-2; 10 nucleotides align to TRBD1. Germline V gene data show CDR1 as LNHDA and CDR2 as SQIVND (reference sequence). J gave up 4 bases and V 5 bases, and 13 bases lay outside the gene matches. The CDR3 extends over 18 amino acids. CDR3 amino acids: CASSETGGRVEGTGELFF. The CDR3 coding sequence is TGTGCCAGTAGTGAGACAGGGGGCCGTGTTGAGGGCACCGGGGAGCTGTTTTTT.

The chain joins TRBV11-3 to TRBJ2-1; D may be TRBD2 (6 bases). The CDR3 covers 12 residues. Trimming removed 4 bases from V and 10 bases from J, with 11 bases in between. Germline assignment: CDR1 SGHNT and CDR2 YENEEA. The CDR3 bases are TGTGCCAGCAGCTCGTCTAGCGTGGAGCAGTTCTTC. This sequence encodes CASSSSSVEQFF.

This chain links TRBV19 with TRBJ2-2; TRBD1 aligns across 11 bases. Germline CDR1 LNHDA, CDR2 SQIVND (reference sequence). Unmatched junction bases numbered 4, after V lost 1 base and J lost 0 bases. CDR3 size: 18 residues. CDR3 amino acids: CASSIVGQGAANTGELFF. The CDR3 region has the DNA TGTGCCAGTAGTATAGTAGGACAGGGGGCAGCGAACACCGGGGAGCTGTTTTTT.

This clone has a handful of counts. The chain couples TRBV27 to TRBJ1-1; TRBD1 is a possible D gene (6 bases). This CDR3 spans 15 amino acids. The V end lost 5 bases, the J end lost 0 bases, and 13 bases lay between the germline ends. From germline, CDR1 is MNHEY and CDR2 SMNVEV (reference sequence). The CDR3 sequence: CASSPFTGMNTEAFF. The CDR3 bases are TGTGCCAGCAGTCCATTCACAGGGATGAACACTGAAGCTTTCTTT.

The V gene is TRBV11-2, the J gene TRBJ2-3; D is uncertain. The CDR3 is made up of 16 amino acids. V was trimmed by 2 bases and J by 4 bases, leaving 16 bases between them. Per the germline V gene, CDR1 is SGHAT and CDR2 is FQNNGV. For the CDR3, the DNA is TGTGCCAGCAGCTTACCGTCCCGTCTCCGGGCAGATACGCAGTATTTT. Translation: CASSLPSRLRADTQYF.

The rearrangement joins TRBV7-8 to TRBJ1-4; perhaps TRBD1 as D (5 bases). V was shortened by 4 bases and J by 2 bases, with 8 bases between the two germline ends. The germline CDR1 and CDR2 sequences are SGHVS and FQNEAQ. This CDR3 is built from 14 residues. The CDR3 DNA reads as TGTGCCAGCAGCTCGACAGAGACTAATGAAAAACTGTTTTTT. Protein sequence: CASSSTETNEKLFF.

The chain combines TRBV6-1 with TRBJ2-2; D ambiguous. From germline, CDR1 is MNHNS and CDR2 SASEGT. The CDR3 has 13 amino acids. V lost 8 bases to trimming and J lost 2 bases, with 9 bases between them. Written as DNA, the CDR3 is TGTGCCAGCGCATGGACCAACACCGGGGAGCTGTTTTTT. As protein: CASAWTNTGELFF.

The rearrangement uses TRBV7-9 and TRBJ2-5; no clear D. V was clipped by 6 bases and J by 6 bases, with 17 bases between them. The CDR3 has 14 residues. CDR1 SEHNR and CDR2 FQNEAQ come from the germline V gene (reference sequence). CDR3 in DNA: TGTGCCAGCAGTTTCGACGCCTTCGGACAGACCCAGTACTTC. This translates into CASSFDAFGQTQYF.

The V gene is TRBV9, the J gene TRBJ1-3; no reliable D call. V lost 0 bases to trimming and J lost 0 bases, with 4 bases between them. The CDR3 is 14 residues long. CDR1 and CDR2 from the germline V gene are SGDLS and YYNGEE. CDR3 region: CASSVESSGNTIYF. CDR3 coding DNA: TGTGCCAGCAGCGTAGAGAGCTCTGGAAACACCATATATTTT. Together with reference TRBV9 and TRBJ1-3, the CDR3 gives the full variable domain: DSGVTQTPKHLITATGQRVTLRCSPRSGDLSVYWYQQSLDQGLQFLIQYYNGEERAKGNILERFSAQQFPDLHSELNLSSLELGDSALYFCASSVESSGNTIYFGEGSWLTVV.

This sequence joins TRBV28 and TRBJ2-5, with D uncertain. The CDR3 extends over 14 amino acids. Germline V gives CDR1 MDHEN, CDR2 SYDVKM. Deletions cut 8 bases from V and 5 bases from J, with 18 bases between. The DNA for the CDR3 is TGTGCCAGCCGACCTCCGGGCGCTTGGGAGACCCAGTACTTC. Protein: CASRPPGAWETQYF.

The gene calls are TRBV4-2 and TRBJ2-7; TRBD2 matches at 12 bases. The CDR3 is 19 amino acids. J gave up 1 base and V 2 bases, and 12 bases lay outside the gene matches. Germline CDR1 and CDR2: LGHNA and YNFKEQ. CDR3 DNA: TGTGCCAGCAGCCAACGAGGACTAGCGGGGACTCGACCTTCCTACGAGCAGTACTTC. Translation: CASSQRGLAGTRPSYEQYF.

This chain joins TRBV9 and TRBJ2-3, with 11 bases matching TRBD2. CDR1 and CDR2 (germline): SGDLS, YYNGEE. This CDR3 has 15 amino acids. Trimming took 3 bases from V and 0 from J; bases not matched to a gene: 0. The CDR3 DNA reads as TGTGCCAGCAGCGGGACTAGCGGGAGCACAGATACGCAGTATTTT. Its translation is CASSGTSGSTDTQYF.